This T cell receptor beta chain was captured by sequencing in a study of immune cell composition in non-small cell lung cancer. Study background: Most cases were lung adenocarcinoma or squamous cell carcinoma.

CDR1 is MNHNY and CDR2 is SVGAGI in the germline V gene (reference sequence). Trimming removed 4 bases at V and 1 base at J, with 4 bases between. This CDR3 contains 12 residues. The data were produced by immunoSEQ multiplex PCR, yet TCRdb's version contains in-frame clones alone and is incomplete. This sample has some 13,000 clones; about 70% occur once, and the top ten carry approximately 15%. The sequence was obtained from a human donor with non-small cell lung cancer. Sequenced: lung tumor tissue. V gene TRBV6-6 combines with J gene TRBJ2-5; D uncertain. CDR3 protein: CASSLIQETQYF. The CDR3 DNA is TGTGCCAGCAGTTTAATCCAAGAGACCCAGTACTTC.